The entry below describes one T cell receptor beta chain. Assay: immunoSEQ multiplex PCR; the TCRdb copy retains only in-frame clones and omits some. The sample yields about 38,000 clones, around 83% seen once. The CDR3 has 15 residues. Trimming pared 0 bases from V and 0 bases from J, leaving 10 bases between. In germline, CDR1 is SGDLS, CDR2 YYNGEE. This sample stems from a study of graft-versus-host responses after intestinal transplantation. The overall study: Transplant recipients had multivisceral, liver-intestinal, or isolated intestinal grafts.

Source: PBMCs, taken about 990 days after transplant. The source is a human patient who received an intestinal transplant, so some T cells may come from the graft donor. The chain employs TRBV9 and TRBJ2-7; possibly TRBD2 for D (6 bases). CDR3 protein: CASSVGGESSYEQYF. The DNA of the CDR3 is TGTGCCAGCAGCGTAGGGGGGGAGAGCTCCTACGAGCAGTACTTC.